The clone carrying this T cell receptor (beta chain) was found a few times. No antigen is known for it. The record originates from a study of graft-versus-host responses after intestinal transplantation. About the research overall: Anti-thymocyte globulin induction, then tacrolimus and steroids for roughly 3 years, went to all recipients. Findings of the study overall: Recipient marrow held GvH clones, some first seen in ileum or blood. Graft-donor T cell macrochimerism coincided with high graft-versus-host to host-versus-graft clonal ratios in allografts. Researchers found peak circulating GvH clone levels linked to early post-transplant HvG declines.

This table comes from immunoSEQ multiplex PCR, and its TCRdb copy is limited to in-frame clones, with some not included. The sample consists of some 81,000 clones, 85% to 90% of them appearing once. V gave up 7 bases and J gave up 2 bases, with 14 bases separating them. The CDR3 length is 15 residues. CDR1 and CDR2 from the germline V gene are LNHDA and SQIVND (reference sequence). The V gene is TRBV19, the J gene TRBJ1-4; perhaps TRBD1 as D (5 bases). The receptor comes from a human donor who received an intestinal transplant. The source was unstimulated CD4+ T cells sorted from spleen or lymph node cells, collected before intestinal transplant. The CDR3 DNA follows: TGTGCCAGTAAGGAGGGGAGTGCGACTAATGAAAAACTGTTTTTT. Encoded protein: CASKEGSATNEKLFF.